This is a list of T cell receptor beta chains from one sample in a study of blood T cell repertoires in COVID-19. Data came from immunoSEQ multiplex PCR; TCRdb stores just in-frame clones and leaves some out. This sample yields some 190,000 clones, of which more than 80% are seen a single time; just under 8.5% belongs to the top ten. The specimen sequenced was peripheral blood. The origin of the receptors is a woman aged 60 to 75 with acute or convalescent COVID-19. The CDR3 runs from the conserved cysteine through the conserved F or W. The order of the fields is J gene, V gene, clone size, D gene, CDR3 DNA, CDR3 protein. The D gene is left open where the match is weak. Not every row has a clone size; where given, it reads once, few, many or a size class.

>TRBJ1-5|TRBV5-5|once|TRBD1
TGTGCCAGCAGCGATACCGGGACAGGGGAACAGCCCCAGCATTTT
CASSDTGTGEQPQHF
>TRBJ2-2|TRBV2|-|TRBD2
TGTGCCAGCAGGGGACTAGCGGGACAAACCGGGGAGCTGTTTTTT
CASRGLAGQTGELFF
>TRBJ2-4|TRBV11-2|-|-
TGTGCCAGCAGATCCGAGGGAGCGTTTAAAAACATTCAGTACTTC
CASRSEGAFKNIQYF
>TRBJ2-7|TRBV3-1/TRBV3-2|once|-
TGTGCCAGCAGACCACGACTAGGCTCCTACGAGCAGTACTTC
CASRPRLGSYEQYF
>TRBJ2-7|TRBV29-1|-|-
TGCAGCGTTGCCGCTGTTCCCAGGGTGGGCGAGCAGTACTTC
CSVAAVPRVGEQYF
>TRBJ2-1|TRBV3-1/TRBV3-2|-|TRBD2
TGTGCCAGCAGCCCGTCACTAGCGACCTACAATGAGCAGTTCTTC
CASSPSLATYNEQFF
>TRBJ2-1|TRBV5-1|-|-
TGCGCCAGCAGTGGGAATGCGGGGAGCTCCTACAATGAGCAGTTCTTC
CASSGNAGSSYNEQFF
>TRBJ1-2|TRBV6-1|-|-
TGTGCCAGCAGTGAAGCCGTGACAGCGCGGCCGGATGGCTACACCTTC
CASSEAVTARPDGYTF
>TRBJ1-1|TRBV29-1|once|-
TGCAGCGCCCATAGGACTCAGGGGTTGAACACTGAAGCTTTCTTT
CSAHRTQGLNTEAFF
>TRBJ1-5|TRBV2|once|TRBD1
TGTGCCAGCAGTGAAGGACAGGGCGGAGGGCAGCCCCAGCATTTT
CASSEGQGGGQPQHF
>TRBJ2-5|TRBV7-9|few|-
TGTGCCAGCAGCCGAGGACTTTCAGAGACCCAGTACTTC
CASSRGLSETQYF
>TRBJ1-1|TRBV11-1|once|TRBD1
TGTGCCAGCAGCTTGTCGGGACAGGCCACCCACGAAGCTTTCTTT
CASSLSGQATHEAFF
>TRBJ1-2|TRBV7-8|-|-
TGTGCCAGCAGCTCCCCGGGGGGCTACACCTTC
CASSSPGGYTF
>TRBJ2-5|TRBV27|-|TRBD2
TGTGCCAGCAGTTTATTAGCTAGCGGGTTCAAAGAGACCCAGTACTTC
CASSLLASGFKETQYF
>TRBJ2-5|TRBV24-1|-|TRBD2
TGTGCCACCAGTGACACCGGGACTAGCGTAGCGGAGACCCAGTACTTC
CATSDTGTSVAETQYF
>TRBJ1-5|TRBV19|-|-
TGTGCCAGTAGTTCGGCTAGTCCGAATCAGCCCCAGCATTTT
CASSSASPNQPQHF
>TRBJ2-1|TRBV28|-|-
TGTGCCAGCAGGGCCGACAGGCCCTCCTACAATGAGCAGTTCTTC
CASRADRPSYNEQFF
>TRBJ1-1|TRBV5-1|-|-
TGCGCCAGCAGCCTAGAGACTGGGAACACTGAAGCTTTCTTT
CASSLETGNTEAFF
>TRBJ2-1|TRBV9|-|-
TGTGCCAGCAGCGTAGATCCCGGGAGCCCTGAGCAGTTCTTC
CASSVDPGSPEQFF
>TRBJ2-1|TRBV5-1|-|TRBD1
TGCGCCAGCAGCTTTGGACAGGGGAGCAATGAGCAGTTCTTC
CASSFGQGSNEQFF
>TRBJ1-4|TRBV28|-|-
TGTGCCAGTATACCCGGAGGGTTACTTGCTGCAACTAATGAAAAACTGTTTTTT
CASIPGGLLAATNEKLFF
>TRBJ2-3|TRBV18|-|TRBD2
TGTGCCAGCTCACCCGGGACTAGCAGAGATACGCAGTATTTT
CASSPGTSRDTQYF
>TRBJ1-2|TRBV18|-|-
TGTGCCAGCTCGCGGCAGGGAAGCCGCTACACCTTC
CASSRQGSRYTF
>TRBJ1-3|TRBV6-5|-|-
TGTGCCAGCCGAGGGGGGGGGTCCTCTGGAAACACCATATATTTT
CASRGGGSSGNTIYF